The sequence of this T cell receptor (beta chain) was determined in a study of blood T cell repertoires in COVID-19. Study-level background: From the United States, Italy and Spain came samples of acute and convalescent COVID-19.

Here immunoSEQ multiplex PCR was the method, and the copy in TCRdb shows in-frame clones only, minus some. The table lists fewer than 35,000 clones, approximately 86% of them singletons, with about 2% in the top ten. Germline lookup yields CDR1 SGHTA and CDR2 FQGNSA. The V segment lost 2 bases and the J segment 7 bases; nucleotides outside the gene matches: 2. This CDR3 is built from 13 residues. The V gene is TRBV7-2, the J gene TRBJ1-5, with 7 bases lining up with TRBD1. The sequence was collected from a middle-aged man with active or convalescent COVID-19. The specimen sequenced was peripheral blood. The CDR3 sequence: CASSLQGDQPQHF. Here the CDR3 DNA reads TGTGCCAGCAGCTTACAGGGGGACCAGCCCCAGCATTTT.